Each of the 11 T cell receptor beta chains below was sequenced from the same sample in a study of OX40 agonist ivuxolimab in advanced cancers. Repertoires were generated with immunoSEQ multiplex PCR, while TCRdb's copy carries only in-frame clones and drops some. The sample contains more than 55,000 clones, roughly 86% of which appear only once. The specimen was CD4+ or CD8+ T cells sorted from blood, collected in a trial of the OX40 agonist ivuxolimab. The receptors were gathered from an adult with an advanced solid tumor such as melanoma, head and neck, liver or kidney cancer.

The J gene is TRBJ2-3, the V gene TRBV4-3; tentative D call: TRBD2 (5 bases). Germline CDR1 is LGHNA and CDR2 is YSLEER. The CDR3 has 14 residues. Trimming removed 0 bases at V and 1 base at J, with 5 bases between. The CDR3 DNA sequence: TGCGCCAGCAGCCAAGAGGAGGGCACAGATACGCAGTATTTT. Its translation: CASSQEEGTDTQYF.

The V gene is TRBV30, the J gene TRBJ1-5; possible D gene TRBD1, 6 bases. The germline V gene encodes CDR1 GTSNPN and CDR2 SVGIG (reference sequence). The CDR3 is 12 residues long. V was cut by 2 bases and J by 11 bases, with 13 bases left in between. CDR3 residues: CAWSQGGRAQHF. CDR3 DNA: TGTGCCTGGAGTCAAGGGGGGCGAGCCCAGCATTTT.

The chain couples TRBV28 to TRBJ1-1, with D possibly being TRBD1 (5 bases). The CDR3 runs to 14 residues. Germline V gene sequence: CDR1 MDHEN, CDR2 SYDVKM. Trimming cost V 11 bases and J 2 bases, with 18 bases left between them. CDR3: CASQGPGGNTEAFF. The CDR3 DNA follows: TGTGCCTCTCAGGGCCCGGGGGGAAACACTGAAGCTTTCTTT.

The rearrangement uses TRBV2 and TRBJ2-1, with a possible D match to TRBD2 (6 bases). CDR3 length: 16 amino acids. The V gene's germline CDR1 is SNHLY and CDR2 FYNNEI. Trimming cost V 4 bases and J 2 bases, with 15 bases left between them. CDR3 amino acids: CASSVSGLSPYNEQFF. The CDR3 DNA reads TGTGCCAGCAGTGTTTCCGGACTATCCCCCTACAATGAGCAGTTCTTC.

J is TRBJ2-7 and V is TRBV7-9; D is perhaps TRBD1 (6 bases). V lost 5 bases and J lost 6, with 20 bases in between. Looked up from germline, CDR1 is SEHNR and CDR2 is FQNEAQ (reference sequence). The CDR3 totals 15 residues. The CDR3 region has the DNA TGTGCCAGCAGCGCCCGGGACAATCGAATCTCCGAGCAGTACTTC. Residues: CASSARDNRISEQYF.

The V and J genes are TRBV7-2 and TRBJ1-5; D not certain. This CDR3 is built from 14 residues. V lost 5 bases to trimming and J lost 2 bases, with 10 bases between them. Germline V CDR1 and CDR2: SGHTA, FQGNSA. CDR3 nucleotides: TGTGCCAGCAGCCTAGGACGGGGCAATCAGCCCCAGCATTTT. Its translation is CASSLGRGNQPQHF. The full variable domain, in which reference TRBV7-2 and TRBJ1-5 provide the parts outside the CDR3, is GAGVSQSPSNKVTEKGKDVELRCDPISGHTALYWYRQSLGQGLEFLIYFQGNSAPDKSGLPSDRFSAERTGGSVSTLTIQRTQQEDSAVYLCASSLGRGNQPQHFGDGTRLSIL.

This clone was counted a single time. The chain employs TRBV6-1 and TRBJ1-1, with D unclear. Per germline, CDR1 MNHNS and CDR2 SASEGT. Trimming cost V 6 bases and J 6 bases, with 11 bases left between them. CDR3 length: 12 residues. CDR3 bases: TGTGCCAGCAGCTCCACCACCGCTGAAGCTTTCTTT. It translates to CASSSTTAEAFF.

The chain joins TRBV18 to TRBJ2-7; 10 positions agree with TRBD1. There are 14 residues in the CDR3. V shed 4 bases, J shed 3 bases, and the junction held 3 bases outside the gene matches. CDR1 and CDR2 from the germline V gene are KGHSH and LQKENI. The CDR3 bases are TGTGCCAGCTCACAGACAGGGGGCGTCTACGAGCAGTACTTC. Encoded protein: CASSQTGGVYEQYF.

V usage is TRBV6-6 and J usage is TRBJ1-2; D is undetermined. V lost 2 bases and J lost 3, with 7 bases in between. CDR1 is MNHNY and CDR2 is SVGAGI in the germline V gene (reference sequence). This CDR3 is 13 amino acids long. This chain's CDR3 is CASSYGGDYGYTF. For the CDR3, the DNA is TGTGCCAGCAGTTACGGTGGAGACTATGGCTACACCTTC.

V gene TRBV10-3 combines with J gene TRBJ1-5, with a weak D call TRBD1 (6 bases). Trimming cost V 3 bases and J 6 bases, with 12 bases left between them. The CDR3 covers 14 residues. Germline V gene sequence: CDR1 ENHRY, CDR2 SYGVKD. CDR3 coding DNA: TGTGCCATCAGTGACGCGGGGGCGTTTCAGCCCCAGCATTTT. Translating it yields CAISDAGAFQPQHF.

This clone was found once. The rearrangement links TRBV19 to TRBJ2-3; 15 nucleotides agree with TRBD2. J lost 1 base, V lost 4 bases, and 3 bases had no gene match. Germline CDR1 is LNHDA and CDR2 is SQIVND (reference sequence). This CDR3 has 17 residues. CDR3 DNA sequence: TGTGCCAGTAGTAGGACTAGCGGGGGGGGAGGCACAGATACGCAGTATTTT. This sequence encodes CASSRTSGGGGTDTQYF.